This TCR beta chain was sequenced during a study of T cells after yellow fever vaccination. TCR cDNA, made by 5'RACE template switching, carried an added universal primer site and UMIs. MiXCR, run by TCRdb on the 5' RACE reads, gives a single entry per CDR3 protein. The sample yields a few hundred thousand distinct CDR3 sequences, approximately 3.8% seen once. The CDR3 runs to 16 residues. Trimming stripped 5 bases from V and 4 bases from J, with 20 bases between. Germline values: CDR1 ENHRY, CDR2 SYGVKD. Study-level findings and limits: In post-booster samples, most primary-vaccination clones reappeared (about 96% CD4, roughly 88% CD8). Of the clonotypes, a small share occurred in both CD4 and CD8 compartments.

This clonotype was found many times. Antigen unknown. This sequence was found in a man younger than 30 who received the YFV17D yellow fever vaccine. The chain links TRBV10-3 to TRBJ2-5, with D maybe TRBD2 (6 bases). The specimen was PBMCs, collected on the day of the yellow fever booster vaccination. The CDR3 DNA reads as TGTGCCATCAGTTCCCTCACGGGACTCCCGTCAGAGACCCAGTACTTC. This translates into CAISSLTGLPSETQYF.